These 17 T cell receptor beta chains share one sample of origin, sequenced in a study of T cells after posttransplantation cyclophosphamide (dated by TCRdb to 2016 to 2018). Libraries were constructed by the immunoSEQ multiplex PCR assay. In TCRdb, the immuneACCESS table is reduced to in-frame sequences with V and J assigned. These tables do not hold every clone; where another copy was compared, an unresolved V gene accounts for under half, and the others remain unexplained. In all, the sample holds about 2,600 clones, and about 66% of those were seen once. Around 30% of the sample is in the top ten clones. The treatment or condition label corresponds to: high-dose cyclophosphamide on days +3 and +4 as single-agent GVHD prophylaxis. Patients in the PTCy group got busulfan and fludarabine conditioning, a marrow graft from a related or unrelated donor, and cyclophosphamide on days +3 and +4. The material was PBMCs, obtained 30 days after allogeneic stem cell transplant with posttransplant cyclophosphamide. The receptor source for this set is a female patient aged 50-60 years who received an allogeneic stem cell transplant from a related donor, was CMV-positive, and had no GVHD. After a transplant, some T cells may be the graft donor's own cells.

The V gene is TRBV5-1, the J gene TRBJ2-5; possibly TRBD2 for D (6 bases). TRBJ2-7 explains the end of the DNA better; the J call may be wrong. CDR3 size: 16 residues. Germline V lookup: CDR1 SGHRS, CDR2 YFSETQ. DNA for the CDR3: TGCGCCAGCAGCTTGGTGGAGGGTCTCTTCTCCTACGAGCAGTACTTC. Encoded protein: CASSLVEGLFSYEQYF.

This clone came up a few times. The chain couples TRBV7-6 to TRBJ2-7; perhaps TRBD1 as D (6 bases). The germline gives CDR1 SGHVS, CDR2 FNYEAQ. The ends were cut back, 1 base at V and 0 bases at J, with 16 bases in the middle. This CDR3 spans 17 amino acids. The CDR3 coding sequence is TGTGCCAGCAGCTTAGGGGTTGGCAGGGGAAGCTCCTACGAGCAGTACTTC. Translating gives CASSLGVGRGSSYEQYF.

For the CDR3, the DNA is TGTGCCAGTAGTATATCGGGGGCTAGCGGCTACAATGAGCAGTTCTTC. Translating it yields CASSISGASGYNEQFF. V and J are TRBV19 and TRBJ2-1, with D possibly matching TRBD2 (7 bases). In germline, CDR1 is LNHDA, CDR2 SQIVND (reference sequence). The length of the CDR3 is 16 residues. Trimming stripped 2 bases from V and 3 bases from J, with 14 bases between.

This clone turned up a few times. The genes are TRBV15 and TRBJ1-5; D is unclear. The V gene's germline CDR1 is LNHNV and CDR2 YYDKDF (reference sequence). There are 13 residues in the CDR3. The ends were cut back, 5 bases at V and 4 bases at J, with 9 bases in the middle. The chain's CDR3 is CATSGDWNQPQHF. In DNA form, the CDR3 reads TGTGCCACCAGCGGCGACTGGAATCAGCCCCAGCATTTT.

As to this clone: One junction end does not reproduce the germline sequence, and a read error may be involved. This chain connects TRBV6-6 to TRBJ1-2, with D hard to call. In germline, CDR1 is MNHNY, CDR2 SVGAGI (reference sequence). The CDR3 length is 16 residues. CDR3 protein: CASSDSAGQAADGYTF. DNA for the CDR3: TGTGCCAGCAGTGACTCGGCAGGTCAAGCGGCGGATGGCTACACCTTC.

The gene calls are TRBV6-6 and TRBJ1-1; D is possibly TRBD1 (6 bases). Germline V lookup: CDR1 MNHNY, CDR2 SVGAGI (reference sequence). There are 15 residues in the CDR3. Trimming pared 6 bases from V and 4 bases from J, leaving 18 bases between. DNA for the CDR3: TGTGCCAGCAGCCTAGGTGGGGGCTACGGCACTGAAGCTTTCTTT. Protein sequence: CASSLGGGYGTEAFF.

J is TRBJ1-5 and V is TRBV2; D unresolved. The CDR3 spans 14 residues. CDR1 and CDR2 from the germline V gene are SNHLY and FYNNEI. Trimming cost V 4 bases and J 3 bases, with 10 bases left between them. CDR3 DNA: TGTGCCAGCAGTGGCGTCCAGGTCAATCAGCCCCAGCATTTT. As protein: CASSGVQVNQPQHF.

The rearrangement uses TRBV9 and TRBJ1-3; D remains ambiguous. This CDR3 has 13 residues. Trimming stripped 2 bases from V and 4 bases from J, with 7 bases between. Germline lookup yields CDR1 SGDLS and CDR2 YYNGEE. Here the CDR3 DNA reads TGTGCCAGCAGCGTGTCCCAAGGAAACACCATATATTTT. It translates to CASSVSQGNTIYF. Drawing the rest from reference TRBV9 and TRBJ1-3, the complete variable domain is DSGVTQTPKHLITATGQRVTLRCSPRSGDLSVYWYQQSLDQGLQFLIQYYNGEERAKGNILERFSAQQFPDLHSELNLSSLELGDSALYFCASSVSQGNTIYFGEGSWLTVV.

In its sample, this clone ranks as medium-sized. This sequence joins TRBV7-9 and TRBJ1-2, with TRBD1 as a possible D gene (5 bases). V lost 0 bases, J lost 6 bases, and 8 bases lay in between. CDR3 length: 13 amino acids. The V gene's germline CDR1 is SEHNR and CDR2 FQNEAQ (reference sequence). The CDR3 spells CASSLAAGNGYTF. The CDR3, as DNA: TGTGCCAGCAGCTTAGCGGCAGGGAATGGCTACACCTTC.

This clone was seen only a few times. At one boundary the junction diverges from the germline segment, which might be a read error. The J gene is TRBJ1-6, the V gene TRBV6-4, with 10 bases identical to TRBD1. From germline, CDR1 is MRHNA and CDR2 SNTAGT. The CDR3 runs 16 residues. The CDR3 is CASSYSRDRGNSPLHF. The CDR3 DNA sequence: TGTGCCAGCAGTTACTCGAGGGACAGGGGAAATTCACCCCTCCACTTT.

The genes are TRBV27 and TRBJ2-5, with 8 bases aligning to TRBD2. The CDR3 runs 17 residues. Trimming removed 4 bases from V and 2 bases from J; junction bases left unmatched: 12. Germline assignment: CDR1 MNHEY and CDR2 SMNVEV (reference sequence). CDR3: CASSYSILAGKQETQYF. CDR3 nucleotide sequence: TGTGCCAGCAGTTACTCGATTTTAGCGGGAAAACAAGAGACCCAGTACTTC.

V is TRBV5-1 and J is TRBJ1-6; D perhaps matches TRBD1 (6 bases). The length of the CDR3 is 14 residues. Germline values: CDR1 SGHRS, CDR2 YFSETQ. V lost 2 bases to trimming and J lost 14 bases, with 17 bases between them. The CDR3 DNA follows: TGCGCCAGCAGCTTCGGACAGACTAAAGTGGCCCTCCACTTT. Its protein product is CASSFGQTKVALHF.

The CDR3 sequence is CSVETGDLYNEQFF. The CDR3 nucleotides are TGCAGCGTTGAAACAGGGGACTTATACAATGAGCAGTTCTTC. V gene TRBV29-1 combines with J gene TRBJ2-1, with D maybe TRBD1 (7 bases). This CDR3 is built from 14 residues. Looked up from germline, CDR1 is SQVTM and CDR2 is ANQGSEA. V was pared by 2 bases and J by 4 bases, with 12 bases between.

The V and J genes are TRBV6-1 and TRBJ2-1; possible D gene TRBD2, 6 bases. V was clipped by 2 bases and J by 0 bases, with 11 bases between them. From germline, CDR1 is MNHNS and CDR2 SASEGT. The CDR3 is 16 amino acids. The CDR3 bases are TGTGCCAGCAGTGAATTGCTCGGGAGCTCCTACAATGAGCAGTTCTTC. Encoded protein: CASSELLGSSYNEQFF.

V and J are TRBV5-4 and TRBJ1-6, with D maybe TRBD1 (5 bases). Trimming took 4 bases from V and 10 from J, leaving 18 bases between them. Germline lookup yields CDR1 SGHNT and CDR2 YYREEE (reference sequence). This CDR3 is 15 amino acids long. For the CDR3, the DNA is TGTGCCAGCAGCCACCCTCAGGGTACCGAATCACCCCTCCACTTT. Translating it yields CASSHPQGTESPLHF.

The genes are TRBV4-2 and TRBJ2-3, with TRBD2 identical over 8 bases. There are 16 residues in the CDR3. The junction had 11 bases not matched to a gene; V was cut back by 4 bases and J by 5 bases. CDR1 and CDR2 from the germline V gene are LGHNA and YNFKEQ. CDR3 in DNA: TGTGCCAGCAGCCCAGTCCAACGGGAGGGCAGAGATACGCAGTATTTT. Translated: CASSPVQREGRDTQYF.

This chain connects TRBV5-1 to TRBJ1-6, with 8 bases fitting TRBD1. Per the germline V gene, CDR1 is SGHRS and CDR2 is YFSETQ. The length of the CDR3 is 14 residues. Trimming took 3 bases from V and 8 from J; bases not matched to a gene: 4. CDR3 sequence (DNA): TGCGCCAGCAGCTCCACAGGGGGAGATTCACCCCTCCACTTT. Encoded protein: CASSSTGGDSPLHF.